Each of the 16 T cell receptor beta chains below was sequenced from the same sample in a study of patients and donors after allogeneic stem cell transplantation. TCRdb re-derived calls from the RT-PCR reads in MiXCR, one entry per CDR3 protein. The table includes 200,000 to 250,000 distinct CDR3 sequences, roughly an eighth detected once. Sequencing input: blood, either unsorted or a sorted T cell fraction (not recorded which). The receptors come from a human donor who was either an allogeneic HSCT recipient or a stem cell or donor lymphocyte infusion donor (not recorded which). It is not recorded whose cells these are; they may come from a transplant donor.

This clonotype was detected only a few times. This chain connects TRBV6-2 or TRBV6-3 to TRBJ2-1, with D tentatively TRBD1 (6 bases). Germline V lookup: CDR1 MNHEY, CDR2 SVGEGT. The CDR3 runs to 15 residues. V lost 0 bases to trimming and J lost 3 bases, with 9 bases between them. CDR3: CASSYSWTDYNEQFF. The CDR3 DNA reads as TGTGCCAGCAGTTACTCTTGGACAGACTACAATGAGCAGTTCTTC.

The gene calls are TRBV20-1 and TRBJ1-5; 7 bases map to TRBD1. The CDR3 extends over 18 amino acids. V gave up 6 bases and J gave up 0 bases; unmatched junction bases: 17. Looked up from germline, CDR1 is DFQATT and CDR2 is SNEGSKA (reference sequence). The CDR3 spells CSARPGQWVPYSNQPQHF. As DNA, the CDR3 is TGCAGTGCGAGACCGGGACAGTGGGTACCATATAGCAATCAGCCCCAGCATTTT.

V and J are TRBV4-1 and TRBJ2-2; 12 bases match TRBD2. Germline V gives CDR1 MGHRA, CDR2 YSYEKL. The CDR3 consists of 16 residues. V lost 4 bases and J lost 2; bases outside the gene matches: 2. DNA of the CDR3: TGCGCCAGCAGCCCGACTAGCGGGGGTAACACCGGGGAGCTGTTTTTT. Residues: CASSPTSGGNTGELFF.

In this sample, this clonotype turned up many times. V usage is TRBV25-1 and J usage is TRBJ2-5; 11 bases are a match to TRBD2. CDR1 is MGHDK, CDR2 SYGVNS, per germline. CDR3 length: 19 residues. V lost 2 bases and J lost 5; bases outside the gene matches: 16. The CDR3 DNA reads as TGTGCCAGCAGTGAACCGACTAGCGGGGAGGGCTACAACCTTGAGACCCAGTACTTC. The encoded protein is CASSEPTSGEGYNLETQYF.

The CDR3 nucleotides are TGTGCCAGCAGAAAGACAGGGGGAATCTATGGCTACACCTTC. This codes for CASRKTGGIYGYTF. The gene calls are TRBV6-1 and TRBJ1-2, with TRBD1 matching 9 bases. Germline V gene data show CDR1 as MNHNS and CDR2 as SASEGT. CDR3 length: 14 amino acids. Losses at the gene ends were 6 bases for V and 4 bases for J; bases not matched to a gene: 6.

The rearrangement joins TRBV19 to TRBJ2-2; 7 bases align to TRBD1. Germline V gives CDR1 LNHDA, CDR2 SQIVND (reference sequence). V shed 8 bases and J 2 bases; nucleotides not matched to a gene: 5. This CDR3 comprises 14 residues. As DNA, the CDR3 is TGTGCCAGTTCGACAGGGATCAACACCGGGGAGCTGTTTTTT. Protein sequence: CASSTGINTGELFF.

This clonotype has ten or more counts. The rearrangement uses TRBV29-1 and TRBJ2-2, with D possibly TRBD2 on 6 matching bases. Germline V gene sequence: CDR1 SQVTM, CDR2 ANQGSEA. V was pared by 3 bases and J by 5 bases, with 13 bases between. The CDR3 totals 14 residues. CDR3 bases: TGCAGCGTTGATCAAGGACTAACGACCGGGGAGCTGTTTTTT. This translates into CSVDQGLTTGELFF.

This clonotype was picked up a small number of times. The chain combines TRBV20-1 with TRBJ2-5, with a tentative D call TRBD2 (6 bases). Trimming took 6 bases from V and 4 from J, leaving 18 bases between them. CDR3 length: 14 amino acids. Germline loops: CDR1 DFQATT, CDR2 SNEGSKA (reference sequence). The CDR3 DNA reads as TGCAGTGCGCAATTCGCGGGGTTGGCAGAGACCCAGTACTTC. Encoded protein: CSAQFAGLAETQYF.

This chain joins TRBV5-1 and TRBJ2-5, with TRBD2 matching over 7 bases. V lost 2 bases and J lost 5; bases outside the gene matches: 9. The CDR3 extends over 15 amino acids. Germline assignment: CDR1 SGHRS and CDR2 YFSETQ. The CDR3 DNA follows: TGCGCCAGCAGCTTCGGAGGGAGGGCCGATGAGACCCAGTACTTC. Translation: CASSFGGRADETQYF.

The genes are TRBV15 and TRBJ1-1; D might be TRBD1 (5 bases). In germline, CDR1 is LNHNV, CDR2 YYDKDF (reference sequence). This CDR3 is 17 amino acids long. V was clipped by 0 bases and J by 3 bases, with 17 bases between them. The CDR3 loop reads CATSREGPGRADTEAFF. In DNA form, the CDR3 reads TGTGCCACCAGCAGAGAGGGCCCCGGCAGGGCGGACACTGAAGCTTTCTTT. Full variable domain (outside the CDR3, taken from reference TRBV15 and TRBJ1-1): DAMVIQNPRYQVTQFGKPVTLSCSQTLNHNVMYWYQQKSSQAPKLLFHYYDKDFNNEADTPDNFQSRRPNTSFCFLDIRSPGLGDTAMYLCATSREGPGRADTEAFFGQGTRLTVV.

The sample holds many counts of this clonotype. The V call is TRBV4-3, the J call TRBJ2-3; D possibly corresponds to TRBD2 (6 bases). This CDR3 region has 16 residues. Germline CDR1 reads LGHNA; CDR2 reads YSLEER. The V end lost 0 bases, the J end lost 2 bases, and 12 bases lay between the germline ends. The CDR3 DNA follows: TGCGCCAGCAGCCAAGATCTGGGGGGTTCCACAGATACGCAGTATTTT. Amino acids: CASSQDLGGSTDTQYF.

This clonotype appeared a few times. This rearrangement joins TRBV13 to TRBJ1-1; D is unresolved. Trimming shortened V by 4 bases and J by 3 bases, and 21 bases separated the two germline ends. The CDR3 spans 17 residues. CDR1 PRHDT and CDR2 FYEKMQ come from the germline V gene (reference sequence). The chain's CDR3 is CASSSLGRKHRDTEAFF. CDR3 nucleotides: TGTGCCAGCAGCTCCTTGGGGAGGAAACATAGGGACACTGAAGCTTTCTTT.

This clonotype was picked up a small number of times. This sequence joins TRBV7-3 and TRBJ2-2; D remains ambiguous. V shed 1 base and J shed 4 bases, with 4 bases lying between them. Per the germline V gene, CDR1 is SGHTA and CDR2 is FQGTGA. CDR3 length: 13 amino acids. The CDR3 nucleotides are TGTGCCAGCAGCTTAATTCGCACCGGGGAGCTGTTTTTT. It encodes CASSLIRTGELFF.

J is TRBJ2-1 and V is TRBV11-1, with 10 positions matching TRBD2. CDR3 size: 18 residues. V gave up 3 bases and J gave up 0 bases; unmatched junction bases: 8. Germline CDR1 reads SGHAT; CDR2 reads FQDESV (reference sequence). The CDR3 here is CASSLARTSGYSYNEQFF. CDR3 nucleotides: TGTGCCAGCAGCTTGGCTAGGACTAGCGGCTACTCCTACAATGAGCAGTTCTTC.

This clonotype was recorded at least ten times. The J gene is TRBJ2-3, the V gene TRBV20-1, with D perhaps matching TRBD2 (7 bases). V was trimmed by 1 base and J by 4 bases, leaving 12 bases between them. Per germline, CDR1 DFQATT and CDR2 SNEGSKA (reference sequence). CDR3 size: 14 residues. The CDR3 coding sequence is TGCAGTGCTAGAGGGGGGGGGGCCCCAGATACGCAGTATTTT. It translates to CSARGGGAPDTQYF.

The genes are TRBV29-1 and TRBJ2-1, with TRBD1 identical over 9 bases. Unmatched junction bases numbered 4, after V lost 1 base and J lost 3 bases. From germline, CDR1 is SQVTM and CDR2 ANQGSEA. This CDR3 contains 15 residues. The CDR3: CSVEAGGQGYNEQFF. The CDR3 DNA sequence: TGCAGCGTTGAAGCTGGGGGACAGGGCTACAATGAGCAGTTCTTC.